The T cell receptor beta chain described here comes from a study of blood T cell repertoires in COVID-19. In the study overall: Acute and convalescent COVID-19 specimens originated in the United States, Italy and Spain. Sample material is recorded as cDNA or gDNA derived from T cells, B-cell-depleted T cells, or PBMCs.

In the original processing: For nucleated cells, counts were estimated from reference gene primer amplification. Assay: immunoSEQ multiplex PCR; the TCRdb copy retains only in-frame clones and omits some. The D gene and trimming were derived from the DNA, and the V and J assignments and clone size from that table. Of approximately 230,000 clones listed, about nine tenths are singletons. From germline, CDR1 is LGHNA and CDR2 YSLEER. This CDR3 region has 15 residues. Patients at the Seattle site were enrolled during active infection and followed longitudinally. Remarks on this clone: Sequence at one end of the junction differs from germline and may be a read error.

This TCR was recovered from a woman in her twenties or thirties with COVID-19, enrolled during active disease. The chain couples TRBV4-3 to TRBJ2-4; D might be TRBD2 (6 bases). Sequencing input: peripheral blood. CDR3 in DNA: TGCGCCAGCAGCCAAGAGTTAGCGGCCAGAAACATTCAGTACTTC. This encodes CASSQELAARNIQYF.